These 17 T cell receptor beta chains were all obtained from the same sample, sequenced in a study of cytomegalovirus exposure and HLA in healthy donors. Primers for the PCR totalled 60 Vbeta and 13 Jbeta. TCRdb's copy holds only in-frame clones and misses some; the assay was immunoSEQ multiplex PCR. The sample holds about 120,000 clones, roughly 82% seen once. The source material was PBMCs. The receptors stem from a woman aged 40 to 49 in good health and CMV-seropositive.

J is TRBJ1-1 and V is TRBV7-9; a weak D match, TRBD1 (6 bases). This CDR3 is built from 14 residues. The germline CDR1 and CDR2 sequences are SEHNR and FQNEAQ (reference sequence). With 4 bases removed from V and 0 bases from J, the gap between germline ends came to 9 bases. In DNA, the CDR3 is TGTGCCAGCAGCTACAGGGCGATGAACACTGAAGCTTTCTTT. Amino acids: CASSYRAMNTEAFF.

The genes are TRBV28 and TRBJ2-7; 9 bases are a match to TRBD1. CDR1 is MDHEN and CDR2 is SYDVKM in the germline V gene. There are 13 residues in the CDR3. V dropped 8 bases and J dropped 4; count of bases not matched to a gene: 6. CDR3 bases: TGTGCCAGCTCCGGACAGGGGTATTACGAGCAGTACTTC. Translating it yields CASSGQGYYEQYF.

The rearrangement uses TRBV10-3 and TRBJ1-1; D not resolved. V lost 0 bases and J lost 5, with 10 bases in between. Germline-derived CDR1 and CDR2 are ENHRY and SYGVKD. This CDR3 spans 14 amino acids. CDR3 sequence reads: CAISESPLETEAFF. The CDR3 DNA reads TGTGCCATCAGTGAGTCCCCACTAGAGACTGAAGCTTTCTTT.

The chain employs TRBV7-2 and TRBJ2-1; 10 bases line up with TRBD2. Germline V gene sequence: CDR1 SGHTA, CDR2 FQGNSA. There are 15 residues in the CDR3. The V segment lost 3 bases and the J segment 7 bases; nucleotides outside the gene matches: 6. Here the CDR3 reads CASSFLAGAGNEQFF. The CDR3 bases are TGTGCCAGCAGCTTTCTAGCGGGAGCGGGGAATGAGCAGTTCTTC.

The J gene is TRBJ2-1, the V gene TRBV11-2; 13 bases map to TRBD2. The CDR3 sequence is 16 residues long. J gave up 6 bases and V 5 bases, and 7 bases lay outside the gene matches. Germline V gene lookup returns CDR1 SGHAT and CDR2 FQNNGV. The CDR3 here is CASSVTGLAGSNEQFF. The CDR3 coding sequence is TGTGCCAGCAGCGTGACGGGACTAGCGGGAAGCAATGAGCAGTTCTTC.

The V and J genes are TRBV30 and TRBJ2-7, with 11 bases lining up with TRBD2. CDR1 GTSNPN and CDR2 SVGIG come from the germline V gene (reference sequence). The CDR3 contains 18 residues. Trimming cost V 0 bases and J 1 base; bases outside gene matches: 11. The CDR3 bases are TGTGCCTGGAGTGTACCCCATCTAGCGGGAGGCCCATCCTACGAGCAGTACTTC. This sequence encodes CAWSVPHLAGGPSYEQYF. Full variable domain (outside the CDR3, taken from reference TRBV30 and TRBJ2-7): SQTIHQWPATLVQPVGSPLSLECTVEGTSNPNLYWYRQAAGRGLQLLFYSVGIGQISSEVPQNLSASRPQDRQFILSSKKLLLSDSGFYLCAWSVPHLAGGPSYEQYFGPGTRLTVT.

V and J are TRBV18 and TRBJ2-7; TRBD1 agrees at 8 bases. Germline V CDR1 and CDR2: KGHSH, LQKENI. The trim removed 2 bases at V and 5 bases at J, leaving 8 bases unmatched. The CDR3 extends over 15 amino acids. This CDR3 is CASSPTQGAYDEQYF. CDR3 nucleotide sequence: TGTGCCAGCTCACCAACTCAGGGGGCGTATGACGAGCAGTACTTC. The variable domain in full, completed from reference TRBV18 and TRBJ2-7, reads NAGVMQNPRHLVRRRGQEARLRCSPMKGHSHVYWYRQLPEEGLKFMVYLQKENIIDESGMPKERFSAEFPKEGPSILRIQQVVRGDSAAYFCASSPTQGAYDEQYFGPGTRLTVT.

This rearrangement joins TRBV7-8 to TRBJ2-1, with TRBD1 matching over 8 bases. Losses at the gene ends were 5 bases for V and 0 bases for J; bases not matched to a gene: 9. Germline CDR1 SGHVS, CDR2 FQNEAQ. The CDR3 runs 17 residues. The CDR3 nucleotides are TGTGCCAGCAGCGCGGGACAGGAGTCGAACTCCTACAATGAGCAGTTCTTC. Translation gives CASSAGQESNSYNEQFF.

Remarks on this clone: No DNA is shown, since the ends of the CDR3 on it are uncertain; the CDR3 is the one TCRdb lists. The CDR3 sequence: CASSSSGVGEQFF. The gene calls are TRBV28 and TRBJ2-1; TRBD2, the table's D call, lacks a check against the DNA. CDR1 is MDHEN and CDR2 is SYDVKM in the germline V gene. From its first to its last residue, the CDR3 has 13 amino acids.

This clone was seen more than once but under ten times. The chain is built from TRBV11-2 and TRBJ2-2; no firm D call. The germline V gene has CDR1 SGHAT and CDR2 FQNNGV. The CDR3 consists of 14 residues. Trimming left V 5 bases short and J 4 bases short, with 11 bases between. The CDR3 DNA sequence: TGTGCCAGCAGCGTAGTCCCTCTCACCGGGGAGCTGTTTTTT. This encodes CASSVVPLTGELFF.

This chain joins TRBV9 and TRBJ2-2, with 7 bases matching TRBD1. CDR3 length equals 15 residues. The junction had 5 bases not matched to a gene; V was cut back by 4 bases and J by 2 bases. Per germline, CDR1 SGDLS and CDR2 YYNGEE. The CDR3 reads CASSTGQVNTGELFF. DNA of the CDR3: TGTGCCAGCAGCACCGGACAGGTCAACACCGGGGAGCTGTTTTTT.

The genes are TRBV6-1 and TRBJ1-5; D call uncertain. Germline CDR1 and CDR2: MNHNS and SASEGT. Trimming cost V 2 bases and J 6 bases, with 11 bases left between them. The CDR3 totals 14 residues. The CDR3: CASSEIRESQPQHF. As DNA, the CDR3 is TGTGCCAGCAGTGAAATAAGGGAGAGTCAGCCCCAGCATTTT.

The V and J genes are TRBV6-5 and TRBJ1-1; D not resolved. Germline V gene sequence: CDR1 MNHEY, CDR2 SVGAGI. Trimming cost V 2 bases and J 0 bases, with 4 bases left between them. The length of the CDR3 is 13 residues. The CDR3 loop is CASSYGMNTEAFF. DNA for the CDR3: TGTGCCAGCAGTTACGGCATGAACACTGAAGCTTTCTTT.

The chain uses TRBV2 and TRBJ1-2, with TRBD1 matching over 7 bases. Per the germline V gene, CDR1 is SNHLY and CDR2 is FYNNEI. The CDR3 is 17 residues long. The J segment lost 2 bases and the V segment lost 4 bases, leaving 13 bases of the junction unmatched. CDR3 in amino acids: CASSGTTTGKANYGYTF. CDR3 bases: TGTGCCAGCAGTGGGACAACGACAGGGAAGGCCAACTATGGCTACACCTTC.

V gene TRBV5-1 combines with J gene TRBJ1-1, with D perhaps TRBD1 (5 bases). V lost 5 bases, J lost 2 bases, and 13 bases lay in between. This CDR3 region has 14 residues. Per germline, CDR1 SGHRS and CDR2 YFSETQ. CDR3 amino acids: CASRNAGTNTEAFF. CDR3 in DNA: TGCGCCAGCAGAAACGCAGGGACTAACACTGAAGCTTTCTTT.

The gene calls are TRBV18 and TRBJ1-1; D is unclear. The length of the CDR3 is 12 residues. Germline CDR1 and CDR2: KGHSH and LQKENI. Trimming stripped 2 bases from V and 5 bases from J, with 6 bases between. For the CDR3, the DNA is TGTGCCAGCTCACCAGCACGGACTGAAGCTTTCTTT. Residues: CASSPARTEAFF.

This clone was seen a handful of times. This chain uses TRBV27 with TRBJ1-2, with D unclear. CDR1 MNHEY and CDR2 SMNVEV come from the germline V gene (reference sequence). V was clipped by 6 bases and J by 4 bases, with 15 bases between them. This CDR3 contains 14 residues. The CDR3, as DNA: TGTGCCAGCAGCTTTCGAGGGTACCTCTATGGCTACACCTTC. This sequence encodes CASSFRGYLYGYTF.